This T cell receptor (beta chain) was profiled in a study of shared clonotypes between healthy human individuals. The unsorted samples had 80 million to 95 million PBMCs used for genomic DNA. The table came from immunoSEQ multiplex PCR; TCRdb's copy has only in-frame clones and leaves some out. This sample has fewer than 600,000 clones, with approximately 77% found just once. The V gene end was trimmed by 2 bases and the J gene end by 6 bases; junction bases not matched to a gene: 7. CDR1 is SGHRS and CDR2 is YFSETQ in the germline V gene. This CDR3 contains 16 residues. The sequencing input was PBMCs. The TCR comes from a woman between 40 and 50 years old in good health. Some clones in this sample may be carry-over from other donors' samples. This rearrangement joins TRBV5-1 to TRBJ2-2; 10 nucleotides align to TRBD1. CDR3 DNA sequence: TGCGCCAGCAGCTTTTCCGGGACAGGGGAGGCCGGGGAGCTGTTTTTT. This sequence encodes CASSFSGTGEAGELFF.